Listed here is a single TCR beta chain. What it recognizes is unknown. The data belong to a study of T cell responses to AZD1222 COVID-19 vaccine. Study-level points and caveats: Regions 160-218 and 743-854 held dominance among vaccine-associated CD4 TCRs, which spanned spike. Two AZD1222 administrations were followed by greater Spike-specific TCR breadth and depth.

Germline lookup yields CDR1 KGHSH and CDR2 LQKENI. This CDR3 has 15 amino acids. Trimming at V came to 1 base and at J to 3 bases, leaving 1 base not matched to a gene. Method: immunoSEQ multiplex PCR; TCRdb's copy keeps in-frame clones and lacks some. The sample lists 75,000 to 100,000 clones; about 88% were seen once. Source: peripheral blood, taken on day 0 of AZD1222 vaccination. This TCR was recovered from an adult in good health. V usage is TRBV18 and J usage is TRBJ2-1; 9 bases agree with TRBD1. CDR3 bases: TGTGCCAGCTCACCACGGGACAGGGTCTACAATGAGCAGTTCTTC. Translation gives CASSPRDRVYNEQFF.